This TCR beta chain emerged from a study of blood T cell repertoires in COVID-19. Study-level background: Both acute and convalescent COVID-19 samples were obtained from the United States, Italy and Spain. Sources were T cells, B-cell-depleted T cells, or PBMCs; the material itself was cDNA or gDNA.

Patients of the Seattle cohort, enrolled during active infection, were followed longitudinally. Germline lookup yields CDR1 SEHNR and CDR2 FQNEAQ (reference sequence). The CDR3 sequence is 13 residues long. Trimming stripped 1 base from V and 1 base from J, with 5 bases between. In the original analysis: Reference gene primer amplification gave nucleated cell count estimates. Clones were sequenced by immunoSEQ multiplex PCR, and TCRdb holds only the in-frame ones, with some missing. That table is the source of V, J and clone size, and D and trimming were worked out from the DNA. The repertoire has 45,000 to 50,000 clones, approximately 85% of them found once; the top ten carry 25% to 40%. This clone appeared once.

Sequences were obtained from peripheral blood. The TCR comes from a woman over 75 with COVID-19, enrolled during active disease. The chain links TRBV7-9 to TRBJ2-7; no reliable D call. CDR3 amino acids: CASSLERSYEQYF. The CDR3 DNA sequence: TGTGCCAGCAGCTTAGAGAGGTCCTACGAGCAGTACTTC.